This TCR beta chain was sequenced in a study of cytomegalovirus exposure and HLA in healthy donors. The PCR had 60 Vbeta and 13 Jbeta primers. Profiling relied on immunoSEQ multiplex PCR, and the TCRdb table lists in-frame clones only, not all of them. The sample carries over 150,000 clones, about four fifths recorded once. Germline CDR1 reads LGHNA; CDR2 reads YNFKEQ. Trimming cost V 3 bases and J 4 bases, with 10 bases left between them. This CDR3 comprises 14 residues. Regarding this clone: Its specificity is unknown.

Study-wide points: In a later analysis, an Asian-associated ancestry cluster reportedly showed fewer N-insertions than the roughly 690-donor mean. In vitro confirmation showed a few CMV-associated chains to be CMV antigen specific. Later on, a genetic analysis was performed. It linked a missense variant in DCLRE1C with V- and J-gene trimming of TCR beta. In a later analysis, common viral pathogens appeared linked to several of the most significant clusters.

The V gene is TRBV4-2, the J gene TRBJ1-5; no clear D. The sample was PBMCs. This clonotype was obtained from a woman between 50 and 59 years old in good health and CMV-seropositive. CDR3 in amino acids: CASSHSPENQPQHF. CDR3 nucleotide sequence: TGTGCCAGCAGCCATTCCCCGGAGAATCAGCCCCAGCATTTT.